This entry features one T cell receptor beta chain sequence. The data originate from a study of T-cell memory formation after mild COVID-19. MiXCR, run by TCRdb on the 5' RACE reads, gives a single entry per CDR3 protein. The sample has roughly 220,000 distinct CDR3 sequences; around 9.5% are singletons. The CDR3 is 17 amino acids. Trimming removed 1 base at V and 0 bases at J, with 10 bases between. From germline, CDR1 is SGHTA and CDR2 FQGNSA. The V call is TRBV7-2, the J call TRBJ2-6, with unresolved D. What was sequenced was PBMCs or a T cell subset sorted from them (not recorded which). The source of this sequence is a man aged 18 to 29 who had mild COVID-19 (a few samples of this study predate the infection). Cell type and time point are not known. As DNA, the CDR3 is TGTGCCAGCAGCTTAGACGTACTCAGCTCTGGGGCCAACGTCCTGACTTTC. It encodes CASSLDVLSSGANVLTF.